The 14 T cell receptor beta chains below all came from one sample that was sequenced in a study of regulatory and conventional T cells in RAG deficiency. Conventional CD4+ T cells were sorted from blood as CD25-low CD127-high cells. Data came from immunoSEQ multiplex PCR; TCRdb stores just in-frame clones and leaves some out. This sample carries 45,000 to 50,000 clones, 90% of them seen once, and the ten largest clones take 0.51%. The same data also contributed to another study, on regulatory T cells. Per that paper: Primers: 52 TRBV forward and 13 TRBJ reverse.

The sequenced material came from CD4+ effector T cells sorted from blood. Every receptor here comes from a human donor in good health.

This chain connects TRBV6-1 to TRBJ2-5, with no clear D. The J call is doubtful: the DNA matches TRBJ2-7 better. Per the germline V gene, CDR1 is MNHNS and CDR2 is SASEGT. The CDR3 runs to 12 residues. DNA of the CDR3: TGTGCCAGCAGTGAAGTGGGTTACGAGCAGTACTTC. Amino acids: CASSEVGYEQYF.

This clone was counted once. The chain employs TRBV5-6 and TRBJ2-3; D ambiguous. This CDR3 has 13 amino acids. V lost 6 bases, J lost 0 bases, and 8 bases lay in between. Germline loops: CDR1 SGHDT, CDR2 YYEEEE. CDR3 residues: CASKRPSTDTQYF. CDR3 in DNA: TGTGCCAGCAAGCGACCTAGCACAGATACGCAGTATTTT. Drawing the rest from reference TRBV5-6 and TRBJ2-3, the complete variable domain is DAGVTQSPTHLIKTRGQQVTLRCSPKSGHDTVSWYQQALGQGPQFIFQYYEEEERQRGNFPDRFSGHQFPNYSSELNVNALLLGDSALYLCASKRPSTDTQYFGPGTRLTVL.

The rearrangement uses TRBV11-2 and TRBJ1-1; the match to TRBD1 covers 8 bases. Germline values: CDR1 SGHAT, CDR2 FQNNGV. V trimming: 6 bases; J trimming: 6 bases; junction bases outside the gene matches: 12. The CDR3 totals 15 residues. The CDR3 protein is CASRVTGARSPEAFF. CDR3 sequence (DNA): TGTGCCAGCAGGGTGACAGGGGCGCGAAGTCCTGAAGCTTTCTTT.

This clone came up a few times. This chain connects TRBV7-2 to TRBJ1-4; TRBD1 might be the D (5 bases). Germline V gene sequence: CDR1 SGHTA, CDR2 FQGNSA. Between the trimmed V and J ends, which lost 4 bases and 8 bases, there was a span of 17 bases. The CDR3 runs to 15 residues. The CDR3 protein is CASSSRRGVEEKLFF. CDR3 nucleotide sequence: TGTGCCAGCAGCTCTCGCCGGGGGGTAGAGGAAAAACTGTTTTTT.

The gene calls are TRBV7-9 and TRBJ1-2; perhaps TRBD1 as D (5 bases). Germline CDR1 reads SEHNR; CDR2 reads FQNEAQ (reference sequence). Trimming shortened V by 5 bases and J by 3 bases, and 10 bases separated the two germline ends. The CDR3 is 13 amino acids. The CDR3 DNA sequence: TGTGCCAGCAGCCCCGCAGGGCACTATGGCTACACCTTC. It yields the protein CASSPAGHYGYTF.

This clone was recorded a few times. The chain links TRBV30 to TRBJ2-3; no clear D. The length of the CDR3 is 14 residues. V gave up 2 bases and J gave up 0 bases, with 9 bases separating them. Looked up from germline, CDR1 is GTSNPN and CDR2 is SVGIG (reference sequence). The CDR3 spells CAWSPISSTDTQYF. The DNA for the CDR3 is TGTGCCTGGAGTCCCATATCTAGCACAGATACGCAGTATTTT.

V and J are TRBV6-5 and TRBJ2-3; D remains unclear. V shed 0 bases and J shed 5 bases, with 3 bases lying between them. The germline CDR1 and CDR2 sequences are MNHEY and SVGAGI. This CDR3 is 12 amino acids long. CDR3 region: CASSYSQDTQYF. The CDR3 coding sequence is TGTGCCAGCAGTTACTCCCAAGATACGCAGTATTTT.

V gene TRBV4-1 combines with J gene TRBJ1-6; D not resolved. Germline V gene lookup returns CDR1 MGHRA and CDR2 YSYEKL. The CDR3 runs 15 residues. V was trimmed by 4 bases and J by 8 bases, leaving 15 bases between them. The CDR3 sequence is CASSPRREVDSPLHF. As DNA, the CDR3 is TGCGCCAGCAGCCCTAGGAGGGAGGTTGATTCACCCCTCCACTTT.

In its sample, this clone was seen once. The gene calls are TRBV6-6 and TRBJ1-2; weak D call: TRBD1 (6 bases). Deletions cut 2 bases from V and 4 bases from J, with 11 bases between. The germline V gene has CDR1 MNHNY and CDR2 SVGAGI (reference sequence). The CDR3 has 14 amino acids. CDR3 loop: CASSYGGGVYGYTF. CDR3 bases: TGTGCCAGCAGTTACGGTGGGGGCGTCTATGGCTACACCTTC.

V usage is TRBV2 and J usage is TRBJ1-2; tentative D call: TRBD1 (5 bases). CDR1 and CDR2 (germline): SNHLY, FYNNEI. CDR3 length equals 13 residues. V lost 9 bases and J lost 2, with 13 bases in between. CDR3 in DNA: TGTGCCAGTGGGTTGGGGCAGAACTATGGCTACACCTTC. Its protein is CASGLGQNYGYTF. Filled out from reference TRBV2 and TRBJ1-2, the complete variable domain reads EPEVTQTPSHQVTQMGQEVILRCVPISNHLYFYWYRQILGQKVEFLVSFYNNEISEKSEIFDDQFSVERPDGSNFTLKIRSTKLEDSAMYFCASGLGQNYGYTFGSGTRLTVV.

This clone has a single count. The V gene is TRBV10-3, the J gene TRBJ1-2; TRBD1 matches 11 bases. J lost 7 bases, V lost 0 bases, and 7 bases had no gene match. The CDR3 consists of 16 residues. Germline V CDR1 and CDR2: ENHRY, SYGVKD. The CDR3 coding sequence is TGTGCCATCAGTGAGTCTCTTGGACAGGGGGCGGTTGGCTACACCTTC. This encodes CAISESLGQGAVGYTF.

The rearrangement uses TRBV2 and TRBJ1-2; D is ambiguous. The CDR3 consists of 12 residues. The germline CDR1 and CDR2 sequences are SNHLY and FYNNEI. V lost 2 bases and J 8 bases, leaving 9 bases between the germline ends. Written as DNA, the CDR3 is TGTGCCAGCAGTGAAAGCTCCGTGGGCTACACCTTC. As protein: CASSESSVGYTF. Full variable domain (rest looked up from reference TRBV2 and TRBJ1-2): EPEVTQTPSHQVTQMGQEVILRCVPISNHLYFYWYRQILGQKVEFLVSFYNNEISEKSEIFDDQFSVERPDGSNFTLKIRSTKLEDSAMYFCASSESSVGYTFGSGTRLTVV.

This rearrangement joins TRBV6-1 to TRBJ2-4; 13 bases agree with TRBD2. The CDR3 is 14 residues long. V shed 7 bases and J 8 bases; nucleotides not matched to a gene: 5. Per germline, CDR1 MNHNS and CDR2 SASEGT. CDR3 DNA: TGTGCCAGCACCCTTGGACTAGCGGGAGACATTCAGTACTTC. This encodes CASTLGLAGDIQYF.

The V call is TRBV2, the J call TRBJ1-5; 7 positions agree with TRBD1. Germline V CDR1 and CDR2: SNHLY, FYNNEI. V shed 7 bases, J shed 0 bases, and the junction held 6 bases outside the gene matches. This CDR3 contains 15 residues. CDR3 in DNA: TGTGCCAGCATGGAGGGGGCTTATAGCAATCAGCCCCAGCATTTT. Its translation: CASMEGAYSNQPQHF.